This T cell receptor (beta chain) is from a study of persistence of HIV-infected CD4 T cells. Study context: CD4+ T cells responding to CMV or HIV-1 Gag were isolated.

The immunoSEQ assay was version 4, run in survey mode. TCRdb's copy holds only in-frame clones and misses some; the assay was immunoSEQ multiplex PCR. The table lists around 39,000 clones, around 86% of them singletons. The stimulus was an HIV-1 Gag 15-mer peptide pool, 0.8 to 1 ug/peptide/mL. Sorted nonresponding memory CD4+ T cells were CD40L-negative, CD69-negative, CD45RO-high. Suppressive ART was started during chronic HIV-1 infection in these adults. Undetectable plasma HIV-1 RNA below 50 copies/mL lasted at least 4 years. CDR3 length: 15 residues. Trimming left V 2 bases short and J 4 bases short, with 14 bases between. CDR1 SNHLY and CDR2 FYNNEI come from the germline V gene. Study-level findings and limits: CMV- and Gag-responding cells had lower TCRbeta richness than CD3/CD28-responding cells.

This clone turned up a few times. Its antigen is not identified. This sequence was found in an adult with HIV. The donor label of this sample is uncertain. The chain is built from TRBV2 and TRBJ1-2, with a weak D call TRBD1 (5 bases). Here the sequenced sample was cultured CD4+ T cells from PBMCs, taken from a patient who received antiretroviral therapy. CDR3 in amino acids: CASSETRVEVYGYTF. In DNA form, the CDR3 reads TGTGCCAGCAGTGAAACCAGGGTAGAGGTCTATGGCTACACCTTC.